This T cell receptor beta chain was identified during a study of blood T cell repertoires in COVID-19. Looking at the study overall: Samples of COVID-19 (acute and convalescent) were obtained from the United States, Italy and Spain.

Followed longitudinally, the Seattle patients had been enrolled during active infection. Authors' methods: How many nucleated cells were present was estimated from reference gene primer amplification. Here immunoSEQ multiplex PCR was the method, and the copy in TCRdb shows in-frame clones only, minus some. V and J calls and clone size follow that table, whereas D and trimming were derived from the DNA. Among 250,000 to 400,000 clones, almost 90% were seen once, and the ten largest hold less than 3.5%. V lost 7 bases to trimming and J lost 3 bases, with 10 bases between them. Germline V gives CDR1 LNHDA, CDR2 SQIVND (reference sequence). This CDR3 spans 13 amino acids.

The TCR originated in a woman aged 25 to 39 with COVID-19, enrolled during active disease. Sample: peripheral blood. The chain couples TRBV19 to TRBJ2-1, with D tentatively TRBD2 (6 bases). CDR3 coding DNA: TGTGCCAGTATGGCGGGGTTCTACAATGAGCAGTTCTTC. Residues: CASMAGFYNEQFF.